These 13 T cell receptor beta chains originate from one sample sequenced in a study of cytomegalovirus exposure and HLA in healthy donors. Researchers ran the PCR with 60 Vbeta and 13 Jbeta primers. The assay was immunoSEQ multiplex PCR, and TCRdb's table has in-frame clones only and misses some. The sample shows 120,000 to 150,000 clones, around 67% of them seen only once. Material: PBMCs. The receptors were sampled from a young woman in good health and CMV-seronegative.

The chain recombines TRBV10-3 with TRBJ1-1; D gene unclear. Per the germline V gene, CDR1 is ENHRY and CDR2 is SYGVKD. The CDR3 length is 13 residues. Trimming removed 4 bases from V and 5 bases from J, with 11 bases in between. The CDR3 sequence: CAISGPGGTEAFF. The DNA of the CDR3 is TGTGCCATCAGTGGGCCCGGAGGTACTGAAGCTTTCTTT.

The V and J genes are TRBV29-1 and TRBJ1-2, with D hard to call. Trimming removed 3 bases from V and 2 bases from J, with 4 bases in between. CDR3 length equals 11 residues. Per germline, CDR1 SQVTM and CDR2 ANQGSEA. CDR3 nucleotide sequence: TGCAGCGTTGAGGCCAACTATGGCTACACCTTC. Translating gives CSVEANYGYTF.

The chain is built from TRBV6-5 and TRBJ1-4; 8 bases are a match to TRBD1. V lost 6 bases to trimming and J lost 5 bases; unmatched junction nucleotides: 8. The CDR3 is 15 amino acids. CDR1 is MNHEY, CDR2 SVGAGI, per germline. The CDR3 region has the DNA TGTGCCAGCAGCCGTACCGGGACAGGCAATGAAAAACTGTTTTTT. Translation gives CASSRTGTGNEKLFF.

As for this clone: In the same sample, other DNA sequences code for this CDR3. The chain joins TRBV5-1 to TRBJ1-2, with 9 positions matching TRBD1. The V gene end was trimmed by 8 bases and the J gene end by 5 bases; junction bases not matched to a gene: 10. Germline V gives CDR1 SGHRS, CDR2 YFSETQ. The CDR3 loop spans 14 amino acids. The CDR3 DNA sequence: TGCGCCAGTAAGCCCGGGACAGGGTCGTATGGCTACACCTTC. Translating gives CASKPGTGSYGYTF. Full variable domain (missing parts from reference TRBV5-1 and TRBJ1-2): KAGVTQTPRYLIKTRGQQVTLSCSPISGHRSVSWYQQTPGQGLQFLFEYFSETQRNKGNFPGRFSGRQFSNSRSEMNVSTLELGDSALYLCASKPGTGSYGYTFGSGTRLTVV.

V gene TRBV11-2 combines with J gene TRBJ2-1; a possible D gene is TRBD2 (6 bases). The V end was cut by 1 base, the J end by 4 bases, with 11 bases between. The CDR3 is 15 residues long. Germline V CDR1 and CDR2: SGHAT, FQNNGV. In nucleotides, the CDR3 is TGTGCCAGCAGCTTAGTGCTAGCGCTGTACAATGAGCAGTTCTTC. Translation gives CASSLVLALYNEQFF.

V gene TRBV11-3 combines with J gene TRBJ2-1; 9 bases match TRBD2. Germline CDR1 reads SGHNT; CDR2 reads YENEEA. The CDR3 sequence is 15 residues long. Trimming at V came to 1 base and at J to 4 bases, leaving 2 bases not matched to a gene. CDR3 residues: CASSLVAGVYNEQFF. The CDR3 DNA reads TGTGCCAGCAGCTTAGTAGCGGGAGTGTACAATGAGCAGTTCTTC. Supplemented by reference TRBV11-3 and TRBJ2-1, the full variable domain reads EAGVVQSPRYKIIEKKQPVAFWCNPISGHNTLYWYLQNLGQGPELLIRYENEEAVDDSQLPKDRFSAERLKGVDSTLKIQPAELGDSAVYLCASSLVAGVYNEQFFGPGTRLTVL.

This clone was observed a handful of times. J is TRBJ2-7 and V is TRBV7-2; 7 positions agree with TRBD2. Germline CDR1 reads SGHTA; CDR2 reads FQGNSA. The CDR3 consists of 14 residues. The V segment lost 2 bases and the J segment 4 bases; nucleotides outside the gene matches: 5. Written as DNA, the CDR3 is TGTGCCAGCAGCTTAATGGGGGGAGGGTACGAGCAGTACTTC. Its protein is CASSLMGGGYEQYF.

This clone was recorded a few times. The rearrangement joins TRBV4-1 to TRBJ2-1, with D hard to call. Between the trimmed V and J ends, which lost 6 bases and 0 bases, there was a span of 6 bases. Germline CDR1 reads MGHRA; CDR2 reads YSYEKL. The CDR3 is made up of 13 amino acids. CDR3 sequence reads: CASRESSYNEQFF. Here the CDR3 DNA reads TGCGCCAGCAGAGAGAGCTCCTACAATGAGCAGTTCTTC.

The genes are TRBV6-5 and TRBJ2-2; D gene ambiguous. Trimming took 10 bases from V and 0 from J, leaving 9 bases between them. The CDR3 spans 13 residues. Germline CDR1 MNHEY, CDR2 SVGAGI. The CDR3 coding sequence is TGTGCCATTAGACACACGAACACCGGGGAGCTGTTTTTT. Its protein is CAIRHTNTGELFF.

The genes are TRBV2 and TRBJ2-7, with 10 bases that match TRBD1. The CDR3 runs to 15 residues. CDR1 is SNHLY and CDR2 is FYNNEI in the germline V gene. With 3 bases clipped from V and 4 bases from J, the junction kept 6 bases outside the gene matches. The CDR3 coding sequence is TGTGCCAGCAGTGATGGACAGGGGGGGGTATACGAGCAGTACTTC. Its translation: CASSDGQGGVYEQYF.

This sequence joins TRBV11-2 and TRBJ1-1, with D possibly being TRBD1 (5 bases). Trimming shortened V by 5 bases and J by 0 bases, and 10 bases separated the two germline ends. This CDR3 spans 14 amino acids. Looked up from germline, CDR1 is SGHAT and CDR2 is FQNNGV. The CDR3 loop reads CASSLTGMNTEAFF. Here the CDR3 DNA reads TGTGCCAGCAGCCTCACAGGTATGAACACTGAAGCTTTCTTT.

The genes are TRBV19 and TRBJ2-3; 8 bases agree with TRBD2. From germline, CDR1 is LNHDA and CDR2 SQIVND (reference sequence). The CDR3 has 16 residues. The junction had 10 bases not matched to a gene; V was cut back by 5 bases and J by 3 bases. The CDR3 region has the DNA TGTGCCAGTAGTGGAGGAGCGGGAGAGGCTACAGATACGCAGTATTTT. Translated: CASSGGAGEATDTQYF.

The V call is TRBV19, the J call TRBJ2-7; D gene ambiguous. Trimming pared 4 bases from V and 4 bases from J, leaving 8 bases between. The CDR3 is 12 residues long. Germline V gene lookup returns CDR1 LNHDA and CDR2 SQIVND (reference sequence). The CDR3 coding sequence is TGTGCCAGTAGTACTACCCCGTACGAGCAGTACTTC. Amino acid sequence: CASSTTPYEQYF.